This TCR beta chain was obtained from a study of cytomegalovirus exposure and HLA in healthy donors (TCRdb year 2017). Concerning the study at large: In an earlier analysis of approximately 640 of the donors, 250 to 350 Gb of sequence data and approximately 100 million unique TCR beta sequences from 150 million to 200 million T cells were reported. In the later analysis, no new phenotypic data were used to find candidate immune exposures; instead, reliance was placed on TCR beta sequences and their occurrence across donors. Because of strong linkage in the cohort, five DR-DQ haplotypes were treated as single units for association and clustering. An early release that covered 500 to 800 HLA-typed donors contained about 300 gigabases of sequencing data and some 87 million unique TCR sequences. The T cell repertoires of some 700 subjects were profiled by immunosequencing and related to cytomegalovirus serostatus. Along with the roughly 670-subject first cohort, a separate validation cohort of over a hundred different subjects was used. Among the 398 genotyped donors, approximately 76% belonged to the genetic ancestry cluster associated with self-reported Caucasian donors. The number of donors typed differed by locus, with 629-630 for A, B, C, DRB1 and DQB1, more than 500 for DQA1, 600 to 610 for DPA1, and some 440 for DPB1. A later genetic analysis took genome-wide SNP genotypes for about 65% of the 666 donors and used that subset as a discovery cohort. To predict cytomegalovirus infection status, the study combined high-throughput TCR immunosequencing, statistical association of individual TCRs with disease status, and machine learning. To decide whether each TCR beta V gene segment behaved as functional or pseudogenic, an earlier analysis of several hundred of the donors relied on high-throughput TCR beta sequencing. Donor age, sex, ethnicity and CMV serostatus were compiled together with the repertoire data. Across 398 genotyped donors of the cohort, an average of roughly 230,000 unique TCR beta nucleotide sequences per donor were sequenced, and 15% to 20% of those sequences were non-productive. HLA typing covered class I and class II loci at four-digit resolution. A later analysis re-examined previously published TCR beta repertoires from around 670 donors and added high-resolution HLA genotyping to investigate patterns of TCR occurrence. The study was designed to test whether signatures of past pathogen exposure could be identified by cataloging public T cell receptors. All discovery cohort repertoires had been generated using a single sequencing platform.

Overall study results and their limits: In a later analysis, TCR association rates were found to vary across HLA loci, with the most associated TCRs seen for DRB1 alleles and the fewest for HLA-C alleles. While some public TCRs were present in many individuals, most TCR sequences turned up only very rarely across donors. An association between a missense DCLRE1C variant and V-gene and J-gene trimming of TCR beta chains was found in a later genetic analysis and replicated in an independent cohort. A later analysis reported that several top co-occurrence clusters appeared linked to parvovirus B19, influenza, CMV and Epstein-Barr virus. In a later analysis, around 17,000 TCR beta sequences were associated with specific HLA alleles at a false discovery rate of 0.05. In an earlier analysis of about 600 of the donors, most TCR beta V segments appeared in productive rearrangements about 87% or about 30% of the time, broadly matching IMGT annotations. Assigning TCR associations to individual alleles was difficult when HLA alleles, especially DR and DQ, strongly co-occurred. Correlated functional status among segregating V segments might reflect linkage disequilibrium, but an unknown experimental factor could not be ruled out. Some IMGT-functional V segments, including TRBV6-2 and TRBV6-3, could not be distinguished by the 87-base-pair reads and were therefore excluded. The classifier was reported to diagnose cytomegalovirus status with high specificity and sensitivity in both the original and validation cohorts. Most CMV-associated TCR beta chains appeared to be HLA-restricted in a later analysis, and the HLA associations seemed to be driven largely by CMV exposure. The earlier analysis of about 600 of the donors excluded approximately 15 rarely observed V segments, including chromosome 9 orphons, because counts were too low. Because some donors lacked HLA typing at each locus, the association tests relied only on the typed subset. In a later analysis, HLA-associated TCR beta chains were found to be more clonally expanded and to have lower generation probabilities than equally common non-associated chains. A further reported finding was that TCR beta sequences accurately predicted the HLA-A and HLA-B alleles for most subjects in the first cohort. In vitro tests confirmed that a few of the cytomegalovirus-associated TCR beta chains recognize cytomegalovirus antigens. This cohort had only TCR beta chains sequenced, and the lack of alpha or paired-chain data limited which features could be detected. The sequencing pipeline was judged likely to have produced a cluster of highly shared sequence variants as a technical artifact. The authors suggested that the approach could potentially be generalized to other disease states and immunological phenotypes. CMV serostatus was the only immune exposure information available for the cohort. The study listed 150 to 200 TCR beta chains as associated with cytomegalovirus. Compared with the approximately 710-donor mean, donors in an Asian-associated ancestry cluster had fewer N-insertions in productive TCRs, according to a later genetic analysis. Roughly uniform sequencing depth across donors was assumed in presence/absence analyses, although this assumption may not hold.

Comments on this clone: Its antigen remains unidentified. Per-base quality was not reported, and no clone a single base away is much larger than it.

The library was produced with the immunoSEQ multiplex PCR assay. For the multiplex PCR, a mixture combining 60 forward primers for TCR Vbeta segments and 13 reverse primers for TCR Jbeta segments was used. Amplification of the CDR3 region of rearranged TCR beta genes was performed with a multiplex PCR assay on genomic DNA. Amplified TCR beta libraries were sequenced as 87-base-pair reads on the Illumina HiSeq System. On the study's bioinformatics: Across the 700 or so repertoires, a later analysis counted some 81 million unique TCR beta chains, about 10 million of which were shared by at least two donors. To remove PCR and sequencing errors, raw reads were error-corrected and collapsed into unique sequences using a nearest-neighbor algorithm that merged closely related sequences. To assign V, D and J gene segments, CDR3 sequences were aligned to IMGT reference sequences. For a sequence to be retained, at least a six-nucleotide match to both a V gene segment and a J gene segment was required. A rearrangement was called productive if the CDR3 had no stop codons and remained in frame with V and J, and every other rearrangement was called non-productive. CDR3 was defined according to IMGT convention as the region running from the second conserved V-encoded cysteine to the conserved J-encoded phenylalanine. In an earlier analysis of more than 550 of the donors, sequences lacking an unambiguous match to a single V gene segment were excluded. An earlier analysis of approximately 590 of the donors called V segments functional above 56.7% productive rearrangements and segregating when the between-donor standard deviation exceeded 5%. A statistical classification framework was built for diagnosing cytomegalovirus status from the catalog of TCR beta chain sequences. In a later analysis, TCR nucleotide sequences were compared against IMGT/GENE-DB human TR gene sequences so that V and J genes could be assigned. The TCRdist pipeline was used in a later analysis to assign CDR3 sequences and most-parsimonious VDJ recombination scenarios. A later analysis defined each TCR beta chain by its CDR3 amino acid sequence plus V-gene family, and excluded reads lacking a unique V-gene family. As a way to deal with suspected cross-contamination and a sequencing artifact, a later analysis dropped approximately 590 nucleotide sequences that were highly shared and had low generation probability. For each public chain, a later analysis derived a clonal expansion index from normalized ranks of inferred template counts within each repertoire. In a later analysis, generation probabilities were computed with a VDJ recombination model fitted to out-of-frame rearrangements, and the resulting probabilities were checked against IGoR. In a later analysis, hypergeometric tests were used to score TCR-TCR, TCR-HLA and TCR-CMV co-occurrence, with a repertoire-size bias correction applied to TCR pairs. A later analysis estimated false discovery rates by permuting HLA or CMV assignments 20 times. In a later analysis, co-occurring TCRs were grouped with DBSCAN, and TCRdist sequence similarity was added when clustering was performed within HLA-allele-positive subsets. Repertoires with fewer than 30,000 or more than 120,000 public chains were left out of co-occurrence clustering, as were several repertoires with anomalous nucleotide sharing. As stored in TCRdb, this immuneACCESS dataset retains in-frame rearrangements with V and J assigned. A fraction of the clones does not appear; measured against another copy, unresolved V genes explain less than half of the discrepancy, and the remainder lacks a known reason. Clonal size and the V and J genes are those of that table, whereas D and trimming came from the DNA. In this sample the table shows some 95,000 clones, 77% of which occur a single time. The ten largest clones capture under 7.5% of the sample.

In the germline V gene, CDR1 corresponds to MGHDK and CDR2 to SYGVNS. V sheds 3 bases and J sheds 3 bases, leaving 14 bases between their ends. The CDR3 holds 15 amino acids from the cysteine to the phenylalanine. Kept here is only the CDR3 DNA, which spans 45 bases and is read in frame from base 1. The cohort comprised several hundred healthy bone marrow donors. All cohort members were sampled while nominally healthy, although unrecorded immune exposures were likely present. The donor tested CMV seropositive, placing the donor among the roughly 300 seropositive members of the cohort. Each donor provided a peripheral blood sample, and peripheral blood mononuclear cells were used for TCR beta sequencing. The Qiagen DNeasy Blood Extraction Kit was used to extract genomic DNA from the blood cell samples.

Recombination linked TRBV25-1 to TRBJ1-1; the D gene is possibly TRBD1, with 6 bases matching. The clonotype comes from a man aged 50 to 60 in good health and CMV-seropositive. The sample consisted of PBMCs. This receptor carries the CDR3 CASSESGGPDTEAFF. The nucleotide sequence is given as TGTGCCAGCAGTGAGTCCGGGGGGCCGGACACTGAAGCTTTCTTT.